The following is a T cell receptor (beta chain) sequence with its context. This specimen belongs to a study of blood T cell repertoires in COVID-19. Libraries were prepared by immunoSEQ multiplex PCR; TCRdb keeps only in-frame clonotypes and omits some of them. The table includes tens of thousands of clones, around 87% detected once. CDR1 and CDR2 (germline): KGHDR, SFDVKD. V was shortened by 5 bases and J by 0 bases, with 8 bases between the two germline ends. The CDR3 is 14 residues long. Material: peripheral blood. The chain is built from TRBV24-1 and TRBJ2-3; weak D call: TRBD1 (6 bases). The source is a human donor in a cohort sampled during active COVID-19. Here the CDR3 reads CATSGRGSTDTQYF. In DNA, the CDR3 is TGTGCCACCAGTGGCAGGGGTAGCACAGATACGCAGTATTTT.